The 25 T cell receptor beta chains reported below all come from one sample, sequenced in a study of neoadjuvant anti-PD-1 for oral cavity cancer. Profiled with immunoSEQ multiplex PCR; TCRdb holds only in-frame clones, not every one. The table lists some 70,000 clones, about 85% of them singletons. Time point noted: after neoadjuvant nivolumab, at surgical resection. The starting material was PBMCs, obtained after nivolumab (anti-PD-1) treatment. The receptors here all came from a person between 35 and 79 years old with oral cavity squamous cell carcinoma.

This clone was observed a single time. The rearrangement joins TRBV6-5 to TRBJ2-1, with TRBD2 matching over 15 bases. The CDR3 consists of 15 residues. V was pared by 6 bases and J by 4 bases, with 1 base of the junction left unmatched. Germline V gene lookup returns CDR1 MNHEY and CDR2 SVGAGI. DNA for the CDR3: TGTGCCAGCAGAGGGACTAGCGGGGGGTACAATGAGCAGTTCTTC. It encodes CASRGTSGGYNEQFF.

The chain recombines TRBV7-9 with TRBJ1-4; TRBD1 matches 9 bases. This CDR3 comprises 14 residues. The germline CDR1 and CDR2 sequences are SEHNR and FQNEAQ (reference sequence). The V and J ends lost 4 bases and 8 bases, in that order; junction bases with no gene match: 5. CDR3 protein: CASSSGTGWEKLFF. CDR3 DNA: TGTGCCAGCAGCTCCGGGACAGGGTGGGAAAAACTGTTTTTT.

J is TRBJ2-7 and V is TRBV7-9, with TRBD1 as a possible D gene (5 bases). Per germline, CDR1 SEHNR and CDR2 FQNEAQ (reference sequence). This CDR3 is 15 amino acids long. Trimming removed 2 bases at V and 5 bases at J, with 16 bases between. CDR3 in DNA: TGTGCCAGCAGCTTAAATAGTCCAGGGATTAACGAGCAGTACTTC. This codes for CASSLNSPGINEQYF.

CDR3 DNA sequence: TGTGCCAGCAGTTATACTGGACAGCTGAACACCGGGGAGCTGTTTTTT. The encoded protein is CASSYTGQLNTGELFF. The chain joins TRBV7-8 to TRBJ2-2; tentative D call: TRBD1 (6 bases). V was shortened by 6 bases and J by 1 base, with 15 bases between the two germline ends. The CDR3 is 16 residues long. CDR1 SGHVS and CDR2 FQNEAQ come from the germline V gene.

This sequence joins TRBV10-2 and TRBJ2-5; tentative D call: TRBD1 (6 bases). Germline lookup yields CDR1 WSHSY and CDR2 SAAADI. Trimming pared 1 base from V and 1 base from J, leaving 10 bases between. CDR3 length equals 15 residues. In DNA, the CDR3 is TGCGCCAGCAGTGAGTTTACAGGGTCCCAAGAGACCCAGTACTTC. It translates to CASSEFTGSQETQYF.

The chain uses TRBV19 and TRBJ2-3; the match to TRBD2 covers 14 bases. CDR1 is LNHDA, CDR2 SQIVND, per germline (reference sequence). V gave up 4 bases and J gave up 7 bases; unmatched junction bases: 10. The CDR3 extends over 17 amino acids. CDR3 nucleotide sequence: TGTGCCAGTAGTACGGGACTAGCGGGAGAGGGTCGATATACGCAGTATTTT. Its protein is CASSTGLAGEGRYTQYF.

The chain links TRBV6-6 to TRBJ2-3; 7 bases line up with TRBD1. V lost 5 bases, J lost 1 base, and 6 bases stayed unmatched. Per germline, CDR1 MNHNY and CDR2 SVGAGI (reference sequence). CDR3 length: 15 amino acids. CDR3 DNA: TGTGCCAGCAGTCAGGGGGAGTGGGGCACAGATACGCAGTATTTT. Protein: CASSQGEWGTDTQYF.

This clone was found a few times. The chain recombines TRBV10-3 with TRBJ2-1; D gene unclear. The length of the CDR3 is 11 residues. Germline CDR1 reads ENHRY; CDR2 reads SYGVKD. The germline V and J ends were trimmed by 9 bases and 4 bases, with 7 bases remaining between them. Here the CDR3 DNA reads TGTGCCATGGGGAAGTACAATGAGCAGTTCTTC. This gives the protein CAMGKYNEQFF.

The J gene is TRBJ2-2, the V gene TRBV5-1, with TRBD2 matching 11 bases. The CDR3 consists of 15 residues. V dropped 4 bases and J dropped 1; count of bases not matched to a gene: 0. Germline lookup yields CDR1 SGHRS and CDR2 YFSETQ. DNA of the CDR3: TGCGCCAGCAGCGGGACTAGCGGGAACACCGGGGAGCTGTTTTTT. It codes for CASSGTSGNTGELFF.

The chain recombines TRBV30 with TRBJ2-6, with D unclear. Germline CDR1 is GTSNPN and CDR2 is SVGIG (reference sequence). The CDR3 totals 14 residues. Trimming pared 4 bases from V and 1 base from J, leaving 8 bases between. CDR3 bases: TGTGCCTGGAAACAGCAGTCTGGGGCCAACGTCCTGACTTTC. Encoded protein: CAWKQQSGANVLTF.

This clone turned up a few times. The chain joins TRBV28 to TRBJ1-4; D ambiguous. Trimming took 2 bases from V and 7 from J, leaving 11 bases between them. Germline CDR1 and CDR2: MDHEN and SYDVKM. This CDR3 has 14 residues. CDR3 sequence reads: CASSLQTEGEKLFF. In DNA form, the CDR3 reads TGTGCCAGCAGTTTACAGACCGAAGGTGAAAAACTGTTTTTT.

The rearrangement links TRBV27 to TRBJ2-7; TRBD2 is a possible D gene (6 bases). The CDR3 runs 13 residues. From germline, CDR1 is MNHEY and CDR2 SMNVEV (reference sequence). The V gene lost 6 bases and the J gene lost 3 bases, with 12 bases spanning the gap. CDR3 region: CASRMGLFYEQYF. Written as DNA, the CDR3 is TGTGCCAGCAGGATGGGACTTTTCTACGAGCAGTACTTC.

A few counts support this clone. The chain uses TRBV30 and TRBJ2-2; D tentatively fits TRBD1 or TRBD2 (5 bases each). The CDR3 sequence is 12 residues long. Trimming shortened V by 2 bases and J by 7 bases, and 8 bases separated the two germline ends. Germline assignment: CDR1 GTSNPN and CDR2 SVGIG (reference sequence). CDR3 sequence (DNA): TGTGCCTGGAGTCTGGGGGTCGGGGAGCTGTTTTTT. Protein: CAWSLGVGELFF.

The chain recombines TRBV6-6 with TRBJ1-1; D unresolved. This CDR3 spans 14 amino acids. Per germline, CDR1 MNHNY and CDR2 SVGAGI (reference sequence). Trimming cost V 0 bases and J 6 bases, with 11 bases left between them. The CDR3 loop is CASSYSGGKAEAFF. Here the CDR3 DNA reads TGTGCCAGCAGTTACTCGGGAGGGAAGGCTGAAGCTTTCTTT.

A remark on this clone: At one end the junction does not follow the germline gene, possibly because of a read error. The genes are TRBV29-1 and TRBJ2-1; D gene unclear. The CDR3 covers 13 residues. Per germline, CDR1 SQVTM and CDR2 ANQGSEA. CDR3 bases: TGCAGCGGTGAAGATTGGATGAGCAATGAGCAGTTCTTC. It yields the protein CSGEDWMSNEQFF.

The table lists this clone with a count of one. The V call is TRBV5-8, the J call TRBJ1-2, with a possible D match to TRBD1 (5 bases). V dropped 4 bases and J dropped 4 bases, with 14 bases sitting between them. This CDR3 contains 14 residues. The germline gives CDR1 SGHTS, CDR2 YDEGEE. The chain's CDR3 is CASSRTSSSYGYTF. CDR3 DNA sequence: TGTGCCAGCAGCCGGACATCATCGAGCTATGGCTACACCTTC. Supplemented by reference TRBV5-8 and TRBJ1-2, the full variable domain reads EAGVTQSPTHLIKTRGQQATLRCSPISGHTSVYWYQQALGLGLQFLLWYDEGEERNRGNFPPRFSGRQFPNYSSELNVNALELEDSALYLCASSRTSSSYGYTFGSGTRLTVV.

The V gene is TRBV7-6, the J gene TRBJ2-2; 10 bases are shared with TRBD2. Germline loops: CDR1 SGHVS, CDR2 FNYEAQ. CDR3 length equals 16 residues. Trimming removed 3 bases from V and 5 bases from J; junction bases left unmatched: 6. The CDR3 region has the DNA TGTGCCAGCAGCTTCGCTAGCGGGAGAGGGACCGGGGAGCTGTTTTTT. Translating it yields CASSFASGRGTGELFF.

This rearrangement joins TRBV11-2 to TRBJ2-2, with 9 bases that match TRBD2. The length of the CDR3 is 15 residues. The V gene end was trimmed by 5 bases and the J gene end by 8 bases; junction bases not matched to a gene: 9. Germline V gives CDR1 SGHAT, CDR2 FQNNGV. The CDR3 protein is CASSQLAGGSGELFF. The CDR3 nucleotides read TGTGCCAGCAGCCAACTGGCGGGAGGGTCGGGGGAGCTGTTTTTT.

The V gene is TRBV9, the J gene TRBJ1-1; 7 bases are shared with TRBD1. Germline assignment: CDR1 SGDLS and CDR2 YYNGEE. The CDR3 is made up of 15 amino acids. V lost 4 bases to trimming and J lost 6 bases; unmatched junction nucleotides: 12. The CDR3 DNA reads TGTGCCAGCAGCCCCAGACAGGGTGGTTTGGCTGAAGCTTTCTTT. Its protein product is CASSPRQGGLAEAFF.

The CDR3 here is CASSALSYEQYF. The CDR3 DNA sequence: TGTGCCAGCAGCGCGCTCTCCTACGAGCAGTACTTC. V is TRBV7-9 and J is TRBJ2-7; D is unclear. This CDR3 comprises 12 residues. The germline CDR1 and CDR2 sequences are SEHNR and FQNEAQ (reference sequence). Trimming shortened V by 5 bases and J by 0 bases, and 5 bases separated the two germline ends.

The rearrangement joins TRBV5-1 to TRBJ2-1; the match to TRBD1 covers 7 bases. Germline V gene data show CDR1 as SGHRS and CDR2 as YFSETQ. This CDR3 contains 15 residues. Germline trimming cut 0 bases from V and 5 bases from J; bases unmatched to any gene: 5. As DNA, the CDR3 is TGCGCCAGCAGCTTGGGGGGGACAGAAAACAATGAGCAGTTCTTC. Protein sequence: CASSLGGTENNEQFF.

The J gene is TRBJ1-2, the V gene TRBV9, with D unresolved. Germline V gene sequence: CDR1 SGDLS, CDR2 YYNGEE. This CDR3 has 16 amino acids. V lost 4 bases and J lost 4, with 20 bases in between. The CDR3 sequence is CASSTRADLNPYGYTF. The CDR3 DNA reads TGTGCCAGCAGCACTAGGGCAGACCTCAACCCCTATGGCTACACCTTC.

At least ten counts were recorded for this clone. The rearrangement links TRBV5-1 to TRBJ1-2; D perhaps matches TRBD1 (5 bases). With 5 bases removed from V and 2 bases from J, the gap between germline ends came to 16 bases. From germline, CDR1 is SGHRS and CDR2 YFSETQ. This CDR3 comprises 15 residues. The CDR3 here is CASSRDGDLNYGYTF. The CDR3 DNA sequence: TGCGCCAGCAGTCGGGACGGGGACCTCAACTATGGCTACACCTTC.

Remarks on this clone: Within the sample, other DNA sequences also encode this same CDR3. The J gene is TRBJ2-5, the V gene TRBV6-5; D is perhaps TRBD2 (6 bases). The CDR3 has 15 amino acids. Germline V gene sequence: CDR1 MNHEY, CDR2 SVGAGI. V was trimmed by 0 bases and J by 0 bases, leaving 8 bases between them. The CDR3 nucleotides are TGTGCCAGCAGTTACTCGCGGGGTCACCAAGAGACCCAGTACTTC. It specifies CASSYSRGHQETQYF.

This clone was seen repeatedly, ten times or more. The chain combines TRBV18 with TRBJ2-6; D gene uncertain. The V end was cut by 3 bases, the J end by 1 base, with 13 bases between. The CDR3 extends over 17 amino acids. Germline CDR1 reads KGHSH; CDR2 reads LQKENI. The CDR3 sequence is CASSPTTRSSGANVLTF. The CDR3 bases are TGTGCCAGCTCACCGACGACTCGATCTTCTGGGGCCAACGTCCTGACTTTC.